Below, one T cell receptor (beta chain) is given with its context. This specimen comes from a study of T cell responses to AZD1222 COVID-19 vaccine. Profiling relied on immunoSEQ multiplex PCR, and the TCRdb table lists in-frame clones only, not all of them. Among some 82,000 clones listed, 85% to 90% were seen once. This receptor was identified in an adult in good health. The sequencing here drew on peripheral blood, taken on day 0 of AZD1222 vaccination.

CDR3 residues: CASSQGTAGNQPQHF. DNA of the CDR3: TGTGCCAGCAGCCAAGGGACAGCGGGCAATCAGCCCCAGCATTTT. V and J are TRBV7-9 and TRBJ1-5, with TRBD1 matching 7 bases. V lost 5 bases, J lost 2 bases, and 6 bases stayed unmatched. Germline values: CDR1 SEHNR, CDR2 FQNEAQ (reference sequence). This CDR3 comprises 15 residues.